These T cell receptor beta chains were read from a single sample in a study of long-term antiretroviral therapy in people with HIV. Profiling relied on immunoSEQ multiplex PCR, and the TCRdb table lists in-frame clones only, not all of them. The sample records some 28,000 clones, approximately 95% being singletons. Sequenced here: unsorted PBMCs, sampled 5.3 years after starting antiretroviral therapy. Every receptor here comes from a man aged 50 to 59 with HIV. Each CDR3 is given with its conserved first and last residue. A D gene is named only where the DNA matches it firmly. Size tells how often a clone was seen (once, few, many) or the class of an expanded clone, and some rows leave it out.

size: NA; V: TRBV7-3; D: NA; J: TRBJ1-2; CDR3: CASRSPGRSLGYGYTF; DNA: TGTGCCAGCAGGTCACCGGGACGGTCCCTTGGGTATGGCTACACCTTC
size: NA; V: TRBV6-1; D: NA; J: TRBJ1-1; CDR3: CASSGGPGAGSTEAFF; DNA: TGTGCCAGCAGTGGGGGACCGGGGGCCGGGAGCACTGAAGCTTTCTTT
size: once; V: TRBV27; D: TRBD2; J: TRBJ2-3; CDR3: CASSLGGVLDTQYF; DNA: TGTGCCAGCAGTTTAGGGGGGGTGTTGGATACGCAGTATTTT
size: few; V: TRBV7-2; D: NA; J: TRBJ1-2; CDR3: CASSKDKREWGYTF; DNA: TGTGCCAGCAGCAAAGACAAAAGAGAGTGGGGCTACACCTTC
size: NA; V: TRBV11-3; D: NA; J: TRBJ2-2; CDR3: CASSRRGFESTGELFF; DNA: TGTGCCAGCAGTCGCCGGGGGTTCGAATCGACCGGGGAGCTGTTTTTT
size: once; V: TRBV19; D: NA; J: TRBJ2-2; CDR3: CASSIQPANTGELFF; DNA: TGTGCCAGTAGTATCCAGCCCGCGAACACCGGGGAGCTGTTTTTT
size: NA; V: TRBV6-6; D: NA; J: TRBJ1-3; CDR3: CASNPDLSGNTIYF; DNA: TGTGCCAGCAACCCGGACCTTTCTGGAAACACCATATATTTT
size: NA; V: TRBV28; D: TRBD1; J: TRBJ1-4; CDR3: CASSLGRQGELFF; DNA: TGTGCCAGCAGTTTAGGGAGACAGGGAGAACTGTTTTTT
size: once; V: TRBV21-1; D: NA; J: TRBJ1-5; CDR3: CASSKVDLGPHCQGSNQPQHF; DNA: TGTGCCAGCAGCAAAGTTGATCTGGGCCCCCACTGTCAGGGGAGCAATCAGCCCCAGCATTTT
size: NA; V: TRBV2; D: TRBD1; J: TRBJ2-7; CDR3: CASTYRQGATEQYF; DNA: TGTGCCAGCACGTATAGACAGGGGGCGACCGAGCAGTACTTC
size: NA; V: TRBV7-2; D: NA; J: TRBJ2-4; CDR3: CASSLETGSVQYF; DNA: TGTGCCAGCAGCTTGGAGACAGGATCGGTTCAGTACTTC
size: NA; V: TRBV6-5; D: NA; J: TRBJ1-5; CDR3: CASSSIGQPNQPQHF; DNA: TGTGCCAGCAGTTCAATAGGACAGCCTAATCAGCCCCAGCATTTT
size: NA; V: TRBV6-1; D: TRBD1; J: TRBJ2-3; CDR3: CASVASTGGNTQYF; DNA: TGTGCCAGCGTCGCTAGTACAGGGGGCAACACGCAGTATTTT
size: NA; V: TRBV9; D: TRBD2; J: TRBJ2-1; CDR3: CASSVSTSGNEQFF; DNA: TGTGCCAGCAGCGTTTCGACTAGCGGCAATGAGCAGTTCTTC
size: NA; V: TRBV4-3; D: NA; J: TRBJ1-5; CDR3: CASSQDLGVEGNQPQHF; DNA: TGCGCCAGCAGCCAAGATCTGGGAGTAGAGGGAAATCAGCCCCAGCATTTT
size: NA; V: TRBV30; D: NA; J: TRBJ2-2; CDR3: CAWSVRGIGTGELFF; DNA: TGTGCCTGGAGTGTACGAGGAATCGGCACCGGGGAGCTGTTTTTT